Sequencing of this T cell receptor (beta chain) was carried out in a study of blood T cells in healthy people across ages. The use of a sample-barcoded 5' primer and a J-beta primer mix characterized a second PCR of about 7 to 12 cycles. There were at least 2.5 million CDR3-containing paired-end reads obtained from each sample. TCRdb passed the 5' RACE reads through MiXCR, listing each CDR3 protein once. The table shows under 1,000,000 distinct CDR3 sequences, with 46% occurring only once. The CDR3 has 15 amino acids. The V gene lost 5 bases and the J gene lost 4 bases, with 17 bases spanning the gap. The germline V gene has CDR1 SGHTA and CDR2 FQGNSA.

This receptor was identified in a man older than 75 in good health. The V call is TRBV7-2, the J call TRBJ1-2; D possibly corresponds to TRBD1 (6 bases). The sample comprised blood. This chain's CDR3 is CASSPEQGSFYGYTF. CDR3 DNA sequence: TGTGCCAGCAGCCCCGAACAGGGATCTTTCTATGGCTACACCTTC. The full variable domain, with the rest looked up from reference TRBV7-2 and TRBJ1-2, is GAGVSQSPSNKVTEKGKDVELRCDPISGHTALYWYRQSLGQGLEFLIYFQGNSAPDKSGLPSDRFSAERTGGSVSTLTIQRTQQEDSAVYLCASSPEQGSFYGYTFGSGTRLTVV.